This section outlines one TCR beta chain sequence together with its context. Antigen unknown. Using immunoSEQ multiplex PCR, the repertoire was profiled, and TCRdb retains in-frame clones only, with some absent. Of 15,000 to 20,000 clones listed, 80% to 90% are singletons. Blood got drawn at baseline, again on cycle 4 day 1, and then on cycle 7 day 1. These data come from a study of OX40 agonist ivuxolimab in advanced cancers. Whole-study findings and limits: At 0.1 to 3.0 mg/kg and by week 6, clonal expansion occurred in CD4+ and CD8+ blood T cells. Antigen specificity remained undetermined for the expanded peripheral T cells.

From germline, CDR1 is LGHNA and CDR2 YNFKEQ. The CDR3 consists of 14 residues. Trimming removed 4 bases from V and 4 bases from J, with 8 bases in between. This receptor was taken from an adult with an advanced solid tumor such as melanoma, head and neck, liver or kidney cancer. The chain links TRBV4-2 to TRBJ2-6; D remains unclear. Specimen: CD4+ or CD8+ T cells sorted from blood, collected in a trial of the OX40 agonist ivuxolimab. CDR3 DNA sequence: TGTGCCAGCAGCCCCCTTGAAGGGGCCAACGTCCTGACTTTC. It codes for CASSPLEGANVLTF.